This TCR beta chain appears in the sequencing data of a study of control samples from healthy donors and cancer patients. CDR3 length equals 15 residues. Trimming cost V 6 bases and J 11 bases, with 25 bases left between them. Germline V gene data show CDR1 as ENHRY and CDR2 as SYGVKD. Libraries were prepared by immunoSEQ multiplex PCR; TCRdb keeps only in-frame clonotypes and omits some of them. Of 20,000 to 30,000 clones in the sample, approximately 91% were seen once. The rearrangement links TRBV10-3 to TRBJ1-1; D might be TRBD1 (6 bases). Sequenced material: PBMCs. The TCR was taken from a man aged 50 or older with lung cancer. The CDR3 reads CAIRMAPGTKGGAFF. The CDR3 DNA is TGTGCCATCAGAATGGCCCCTGGGACCAAAGGGGGGGCTTTCTTT.